This T cell receptor beta chain comes out of a study of cytomegalovirus exposure and HLA in healthy donors. On the study more broadly: HLA-typed donors were the source of some 80 million unique TCRs, which an early data release held. Study findings and constraints: Later analysis identified several of the most significant clusters that appeared linked to common viral pathogens.

The CDR3 has 15 amino acids. Germline-derived CDR1 and CDR2 are SGHVS and FQNEAQ. Trimming pared 4 bases from V and 1 base from J, leaving 11 bases between. Primers: 60 Vbeta forward and 13 Jbeta reverse. The protocol was immunoSEQ multiplex PCR, while the TCRdb copy is restricted to in-frame clones and leaves out a portion. Here the sample spans about 130,000 clones, roughly three quarters being singletons. This clone was observed a few times. Its antigen is not known. Sequences were obtained from PBMCs. This clonotype was obtained from a man under 40 in good health and CMV-seronegative. V is TRBV7-8 and J is TRBJ1-3; D is perhaps TRBD1 (5 bases). The CDR3 coding sequence is TGTGCCAGCAGCTCGGGCAGGGTATCTGGAAACACCATATATTTT. Translating gives CASSSGRVSGNTIYF.